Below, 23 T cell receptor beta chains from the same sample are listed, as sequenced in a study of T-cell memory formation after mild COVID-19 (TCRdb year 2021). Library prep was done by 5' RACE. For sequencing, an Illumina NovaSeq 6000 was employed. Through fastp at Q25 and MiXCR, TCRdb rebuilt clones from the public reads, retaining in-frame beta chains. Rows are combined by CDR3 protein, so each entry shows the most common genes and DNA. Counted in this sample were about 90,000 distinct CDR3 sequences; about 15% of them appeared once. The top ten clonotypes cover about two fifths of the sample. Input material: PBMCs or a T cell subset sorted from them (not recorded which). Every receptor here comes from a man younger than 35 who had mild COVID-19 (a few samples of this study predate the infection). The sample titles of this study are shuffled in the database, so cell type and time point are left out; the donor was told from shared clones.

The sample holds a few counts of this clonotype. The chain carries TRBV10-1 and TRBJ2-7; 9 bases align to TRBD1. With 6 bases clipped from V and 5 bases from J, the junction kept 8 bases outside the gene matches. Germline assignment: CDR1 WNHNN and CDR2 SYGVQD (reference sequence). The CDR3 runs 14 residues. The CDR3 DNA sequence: TGCGCCAGCAGCTCGAACCGGGACAGGGACGAGCAGTACTTC. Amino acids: CASSSNRDRDEQYF.

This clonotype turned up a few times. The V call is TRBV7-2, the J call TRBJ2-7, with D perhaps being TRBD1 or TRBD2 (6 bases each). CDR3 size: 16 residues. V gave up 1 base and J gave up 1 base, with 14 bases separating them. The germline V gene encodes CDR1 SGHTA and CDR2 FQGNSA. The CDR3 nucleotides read TGTGCCAGCAGCTTAGAACCCGGGGGCCTTTCCTACGAGCAGTACTTC. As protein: CASSLEPGGLSYEQYF.

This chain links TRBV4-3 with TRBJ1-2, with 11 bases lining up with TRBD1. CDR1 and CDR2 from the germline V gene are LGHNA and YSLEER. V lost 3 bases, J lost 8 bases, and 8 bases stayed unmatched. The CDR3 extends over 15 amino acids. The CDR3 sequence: CASSHGAGQGGGYTF. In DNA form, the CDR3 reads TGCGCCAGCAGCCATGGCGCGGGACAGGGGGGCGGCTACACCTTC.

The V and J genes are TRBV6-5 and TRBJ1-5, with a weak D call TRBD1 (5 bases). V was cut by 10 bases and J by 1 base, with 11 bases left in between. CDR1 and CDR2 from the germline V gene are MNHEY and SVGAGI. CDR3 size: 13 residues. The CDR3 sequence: CATQTVSNQPQHF. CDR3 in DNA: TGTGCCACCCAGACAGTGAGCAATCAGCCCCAGCATTTT.

This chain's CDR3 is CASTLGLEVNQPQHF. DNA of the CDR3: TGCGCCAGCACCCTGGGGCTGGAAGTCAATCAGCCCCAGCATTTT. The chain is built from TRBV4-1 and TRBJ1-5, with a possible D match to TRBD1 (5 bases). Germline loops: CDR1 MGHRA, CDR2 YSYEKL. This CDR3 is 15 amino acids long. With 7 bases removed from V and 3 bases from J, the gap between germline ends came to 16 bases.

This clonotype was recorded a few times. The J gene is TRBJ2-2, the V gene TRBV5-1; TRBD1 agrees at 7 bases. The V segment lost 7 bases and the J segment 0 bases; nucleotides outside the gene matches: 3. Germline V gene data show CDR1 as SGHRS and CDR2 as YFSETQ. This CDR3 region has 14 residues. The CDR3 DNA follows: TGCGCCAGCTGGCAGGGGGCGAACACCGGGGAGCTGTTTTTT. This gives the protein CASWQGANTGELFF.

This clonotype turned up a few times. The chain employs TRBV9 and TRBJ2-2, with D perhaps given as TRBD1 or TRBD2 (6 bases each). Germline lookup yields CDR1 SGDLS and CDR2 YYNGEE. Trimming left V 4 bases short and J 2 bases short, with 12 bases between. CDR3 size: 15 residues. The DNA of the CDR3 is TGTGCCAGCAGCTCAGAGGGGGGAAACACCGGGGAGCTGTTTTTT. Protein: CASSSEGGNTGELFF.

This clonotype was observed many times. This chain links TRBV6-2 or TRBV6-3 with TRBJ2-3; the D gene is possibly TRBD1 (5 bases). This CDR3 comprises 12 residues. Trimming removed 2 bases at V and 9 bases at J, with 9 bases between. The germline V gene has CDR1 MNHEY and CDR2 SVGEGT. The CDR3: CASSYRGPTQYF. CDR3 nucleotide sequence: TGTGCCAGCAGTTACAGGGGTCCAACGCAGTATTTT.

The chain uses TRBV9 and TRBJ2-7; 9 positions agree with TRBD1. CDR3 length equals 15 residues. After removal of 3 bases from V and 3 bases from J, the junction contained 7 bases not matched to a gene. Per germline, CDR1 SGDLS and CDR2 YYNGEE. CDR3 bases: TGTGCCAGCAGCGCCCGGGACAGGGCCATCTACGAGCAGTACTTC. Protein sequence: CASSARDRAIYEQYF.

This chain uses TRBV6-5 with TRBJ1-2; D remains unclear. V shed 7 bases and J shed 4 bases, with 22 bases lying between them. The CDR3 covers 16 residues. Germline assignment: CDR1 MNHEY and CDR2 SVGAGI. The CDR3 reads CASIPTPRTPVYGYTF. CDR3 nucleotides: TGTGCCAGCATCCCCACCCCCCGCACTCCGGTCTATGGCTACACCTTC.

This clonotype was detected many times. This CDR3 reads CASSSLLAGSGANVLTF. The CDR3 bases are TGTGCCAGCAGTTCCTTGCTCGCCGGCTCTGGGGCCAACGTCCTGACTTTC. The gene calls are TRBV12-3 or TRBV12-4 and TRBJ2-6; D gene uncertain. V was pared by 4 bases and J by 0 bases, with 13 bases between. This CDR3 region has 17 residues.

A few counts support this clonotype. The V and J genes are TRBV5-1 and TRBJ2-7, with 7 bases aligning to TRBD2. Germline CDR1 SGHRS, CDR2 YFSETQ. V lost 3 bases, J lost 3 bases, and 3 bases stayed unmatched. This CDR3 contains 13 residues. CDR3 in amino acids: CASSYGGNYEQYF. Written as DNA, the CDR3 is TGCGCCAGCAGCTACGGGGGGAACTACGAGCAGTACTTC.

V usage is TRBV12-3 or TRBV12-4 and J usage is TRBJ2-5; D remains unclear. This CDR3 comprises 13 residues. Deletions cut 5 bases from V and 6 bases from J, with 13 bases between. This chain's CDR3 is CASSTIIEKTQYF. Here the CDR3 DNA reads TGTGCCAGCAGTACAATCATCGAGAAGACCCAGTACTTC.

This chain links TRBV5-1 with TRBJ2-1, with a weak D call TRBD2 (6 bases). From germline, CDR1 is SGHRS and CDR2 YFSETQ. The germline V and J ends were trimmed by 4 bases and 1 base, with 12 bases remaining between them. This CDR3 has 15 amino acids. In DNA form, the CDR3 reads TGCGCCAGCAGCCCCGGGACTGTGTCCTACAATGAGCAGTTCTTC. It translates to CASSPGTVSYNEQFF.

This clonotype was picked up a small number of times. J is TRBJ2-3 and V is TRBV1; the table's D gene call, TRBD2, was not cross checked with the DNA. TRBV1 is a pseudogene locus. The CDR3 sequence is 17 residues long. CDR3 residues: CTSSRASGGGEADTQYF. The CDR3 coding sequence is TGCACCAGCAGCAGGGCTAGCGGGGGGGGAGAGGCAGATACGCAGTATTTT.

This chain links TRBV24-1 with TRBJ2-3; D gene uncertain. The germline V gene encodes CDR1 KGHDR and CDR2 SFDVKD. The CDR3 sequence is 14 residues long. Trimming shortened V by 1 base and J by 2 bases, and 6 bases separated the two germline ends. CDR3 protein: CATSDFQVTDTQYF. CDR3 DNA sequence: TGTGCCACCAGTGATTTTCAGGTCACAGATACGCAGTATTTT.

DNA for the CDR3: TGTGCCAGCAGCGAGGTGGGGGGGCCGAGGGATACGCAGTATTTT. Its translation: CASSEVGGPRDTQYF. The chain links TRBV4-2 to TRBJ2-3; a weak D match, TRBD2 (7 bases). The germline gives CDR1 LGHNA, CDR2 YNFKEQ. The ends were cut back, 5 bases at V and 6 bases at J, with 18 bases in the middle. The CDR3 has 15 amino acids.

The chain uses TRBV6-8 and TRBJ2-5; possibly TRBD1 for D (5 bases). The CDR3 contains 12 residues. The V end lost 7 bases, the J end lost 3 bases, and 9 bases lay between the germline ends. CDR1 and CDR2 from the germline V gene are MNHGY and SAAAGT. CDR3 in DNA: TGTGCCAGCAAGGGGAAGGAAGAGACCCAGTACTTC. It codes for CASKGKEETQYF.

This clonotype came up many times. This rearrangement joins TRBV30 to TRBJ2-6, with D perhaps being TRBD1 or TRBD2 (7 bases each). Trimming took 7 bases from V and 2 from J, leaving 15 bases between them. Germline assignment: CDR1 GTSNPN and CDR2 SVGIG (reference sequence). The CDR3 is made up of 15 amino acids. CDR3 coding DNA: TGTGCCTCCGGGGAGGGGGCCACTGGGGCCAACGTCCTGACTTTC. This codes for CASGEGATGANVLTF.

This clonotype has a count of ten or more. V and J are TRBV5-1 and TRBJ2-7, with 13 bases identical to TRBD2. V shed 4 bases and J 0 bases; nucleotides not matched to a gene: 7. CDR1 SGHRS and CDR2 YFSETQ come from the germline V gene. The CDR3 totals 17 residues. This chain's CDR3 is CASSPIGTSGVSYEQYF. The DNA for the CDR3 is TGCGCCAGCAGCCCCATCGGGACTAGCGGGGTCTCCTACGAGCAGTACTTC.

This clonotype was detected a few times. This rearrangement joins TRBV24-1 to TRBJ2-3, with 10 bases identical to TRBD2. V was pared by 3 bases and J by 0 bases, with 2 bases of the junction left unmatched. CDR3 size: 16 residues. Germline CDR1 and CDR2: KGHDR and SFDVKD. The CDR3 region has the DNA TGTGCCACCAGTGATCTGGGACTAGCGAGCACAGATACGCAGTATTTT. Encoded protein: CATSDLGLASTDTQYF.

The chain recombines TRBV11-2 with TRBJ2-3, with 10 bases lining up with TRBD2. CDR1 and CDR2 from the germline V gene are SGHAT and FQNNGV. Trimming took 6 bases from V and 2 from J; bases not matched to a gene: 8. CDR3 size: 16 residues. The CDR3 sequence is CASSLLAGAFTDTQYF. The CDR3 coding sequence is TGTGCCAGCAGTCTCCTAGCGGGGGCCTTCACAGATACGCAGTATTTT.

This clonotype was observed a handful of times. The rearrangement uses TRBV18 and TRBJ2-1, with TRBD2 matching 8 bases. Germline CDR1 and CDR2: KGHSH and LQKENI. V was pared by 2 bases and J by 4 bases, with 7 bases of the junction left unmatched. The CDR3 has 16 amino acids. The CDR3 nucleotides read TGTGCCAGCTCACCAGAAGCGGGAGCACCATACAATGAGCAGTTCTTC. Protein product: CASSPEAGAPYNEQFF.